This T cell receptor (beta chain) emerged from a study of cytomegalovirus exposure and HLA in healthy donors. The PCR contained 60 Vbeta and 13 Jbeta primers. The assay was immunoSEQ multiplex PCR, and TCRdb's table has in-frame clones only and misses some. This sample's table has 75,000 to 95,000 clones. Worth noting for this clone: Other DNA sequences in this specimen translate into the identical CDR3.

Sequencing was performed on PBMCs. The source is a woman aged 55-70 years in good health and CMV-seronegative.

The CDR3 region is CSVEGESRGKGYTF. The DNA for the CDR3 is TGCAGCGTTGAGGGAGAATCCCGGGGAAAGGGCTACACCTTC. The J gene is TRBJ1-2, the V gene TRBV29-1, with no clear D. CDR3 length equals 14 residues. Trimming took off 3 bases at V and 8 bases at J, with 19 bases between the two ends. Germline V gene lookup returns CDR1 SQVTM and CDR2 ANQGSEA.